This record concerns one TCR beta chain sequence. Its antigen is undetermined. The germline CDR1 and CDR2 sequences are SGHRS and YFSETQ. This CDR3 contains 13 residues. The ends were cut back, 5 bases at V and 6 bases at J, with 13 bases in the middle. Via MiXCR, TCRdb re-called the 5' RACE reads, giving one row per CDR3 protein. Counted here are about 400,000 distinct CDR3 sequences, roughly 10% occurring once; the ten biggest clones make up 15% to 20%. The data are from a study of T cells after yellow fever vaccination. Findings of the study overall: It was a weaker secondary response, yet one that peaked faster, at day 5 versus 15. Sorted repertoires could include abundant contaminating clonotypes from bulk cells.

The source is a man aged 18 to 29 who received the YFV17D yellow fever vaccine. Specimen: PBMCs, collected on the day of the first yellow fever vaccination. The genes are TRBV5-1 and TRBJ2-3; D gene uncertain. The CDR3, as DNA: TGCGCCAGCAGTAGTGTGGCGACGGATACGCAGTATTTT. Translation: CASSSVATDTQYF.